The clone carrying this TCR beta chain has a handful of counts. What it recognizes is unknown. The investigators reverse transcribed all of the isolated RNA, so they sequenced expressed TCRB transcripts. The data were produced by immunoSEQ multiplex PCR, yet TCRdb's version contains in-frame clones alone and is incomplete. The data show 300,000 to 400,000 clones, about 10% seen once. CD45RO/CCR7/CD25/CD127/CD95/CD27 separated CD4+ naive, central memory, regulatory and stem cell-like memory cells by sorting. The trim removed 4 bases at V and 1 base at J, leaving 2 bases unmatched. The CDR3 runs to 14 residues. Germline CDR1 and CDR2: MGHRA and YSYEKL. The entry originates in a study of beta chain features in type 1 diabetes. Whole-study results and caveats: Across patients, naive, central memory and Treg TCRB repertoires exhibited apparently greater similarity than was observed across healthy donors. Shortening that was moderate but significant affected the TCRB CDR3s of Type 1 diabetes patients in all four CD4+ subsets.

The TCR comes from a man aged 30 to 45 with type 1 diabetes. The chain uses TRBV4-1 and TRBJ2-3; 7 bases agree with TRBD2. The sequencing sample was made of central memory CD4+ T cells from blood. CDR3 protein: CASSRLAGTDTQYF. The DNA for the CDR3 is TGCGCCAGCAGCCGTCTAGCGGGCACAGATACGCAGTATTTT.